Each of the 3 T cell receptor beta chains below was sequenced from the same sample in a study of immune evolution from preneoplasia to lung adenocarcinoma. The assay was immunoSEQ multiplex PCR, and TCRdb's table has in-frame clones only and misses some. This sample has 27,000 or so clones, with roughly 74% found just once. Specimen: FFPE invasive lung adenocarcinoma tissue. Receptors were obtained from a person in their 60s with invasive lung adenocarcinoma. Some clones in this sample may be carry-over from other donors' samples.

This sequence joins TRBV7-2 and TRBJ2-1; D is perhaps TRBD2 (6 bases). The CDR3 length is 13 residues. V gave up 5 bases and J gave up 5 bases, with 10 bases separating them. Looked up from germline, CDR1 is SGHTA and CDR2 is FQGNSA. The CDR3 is CASSRLEDNEQFF. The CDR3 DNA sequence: TGTGCCAGCAGCCGACTAGAGGACAATGAGCAGTTCTTC. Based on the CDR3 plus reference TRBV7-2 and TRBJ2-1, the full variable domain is GAGVSQSPSNKVTEKGKDVELRCDPISGHTALYWYRQSLGQGLEFLIYFQGNSAPDKSGLPSDRFSAERTGGSVSTLTIQRTQQEDSAVYLCASSRLEDNEQFFGPGTRLTVL.

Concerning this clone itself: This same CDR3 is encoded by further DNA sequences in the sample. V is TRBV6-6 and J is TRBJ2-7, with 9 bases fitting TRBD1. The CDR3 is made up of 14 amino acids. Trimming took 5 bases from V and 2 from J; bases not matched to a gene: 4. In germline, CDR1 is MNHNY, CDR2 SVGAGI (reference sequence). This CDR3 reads CASSGTGITYEQYF. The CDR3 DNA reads TGTGCCAGCAGTGGGACAGGGATAACCTACGAGCAGTACTTC.

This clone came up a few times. CDR3 nucleotides: TGTGCCAGCAGCTTAGGCCTAACCTTCACTGAAGCTTTCTTT. Protein: CASSLGLTFTEAFF. The chain combines TRBV13 with TRBJ1-1; D is ambiguous. Germline V gene data show CDR1 as PRHDT and CDR2 as FYEKMQ (reference sequence). This CDR3 comprises 14 residues. V dropped 0 bases and J dropped 4 bases, with 9 bases sitting between them. The complete variable domain, with remaining parts taken from reference TRBV13 and TRBJ1-1, reads AAGVIQSPRHLIKEKRETATLKCYPIPRHDTVYWYQQGPGQDPQFLISFYEKMQSDKGSIPDRFSAQQFSDYHSELNMSSLELGDSALYFCASSLGLTFTEAFFGQGTRLTVV.